A single sample is the source of the 6 T cell receptor beta chains below, sequenced in a study of blood T cell repertoires in COVID-19. Assay: immunoSEQ multiplex PCR; the TCRdb copy retains only in-frame clones and omits some. The sample lists about 78,000 clones; roughly 86% were seen once. Sequenced sample: peripheral blood. These receptors were collected from a man aged 50 or older with active or convalescent COVID-19.

The rearrangement links TRBV7-9 to TRBJ1-2; 7 bases fit TRBD1. Trimming took 5 bases from V and 6 from J; bases not matched to a gene: 6. Germline V lookup: CDR1 SEHNR, CDR2 FQNEAQ (reference sequence). The CDR3 spans 13 residues. CDR3 coding DNA: TGTGCCAGCAGCCCCCTGACAGGGAATGGCTACACCTTC. It specifies CASSPLTGNGYTF.

Of note for this clone: Germline is not matched at one junction end, which may reflect a read error. This chain joins TRBV28 and TRBJ1-5; D unclear. The CDR3 sequence is 12 residues long. The germline CDR1 and CDR2 sequences are MDHEN and SYDVKM. The CDR3 nucleotides are TGTGCCAGCAGATTATACACTCAGCCCCAGCATTTT. Its protein product is CASRLYTQPQHF.

V is TRBV4-3 and J is TRBJ1-2, with TRBD1 identical over 8 bases. The trim removed 4 bases at V and 8 bases at J, leaving 6 bases unmatched. The CDR3 is 13 amino acids. The V gene's germline CDR1 is LGHNA and CDR2 YSLEER. The CDR3 nucleotides are TGCGCCAGCAGCCCCGGACAGGGCGAGGGCTACACCTTC. Translated: CASSPGQGEGYTF.

This rearrangement joins TRBV3-1 (or the pseudogene TRBV3-2) to TRBJ2-3, with TRBD1 identical over 9 bases. This CDR3 region has 16 residues. Germline V lookup: CDR1 LGHDT, CDR2 YNNKEL (reference sequence). V lost 1 base, J lost 4 bases, and 6 bases stayed unmatched. The CDR3 protein is CASSQGTGTGSDTQYF. CDR3 DNA sequence: TGTGCCAGCAGCCAAGGCACTGGGACAGGGTCAGATACGCAGTATTTT.

The chain is built from TRBV11-2 and TRBJ1-3; 8 nucleotides agree with TRBD1. The CDR3 length is 15 residues. The germline V gene has CDR1 SGHAT and CDR2 FQNNGV. V trimming: 5 bases; J trimming: 3 bases; junction bases outside the gene matches: 6. This CDR3 is CASSPRTGNGNTIYF. The CDR3 coding sequence is TGTGCCAGCAGCCCACGGACAGGGAATGGAAACACCATATATTTT.

This clone was found once. The chain uses TRBV23-1 and TRBJ2-7; 8 bases fit TRBD1. TRBV23-1 is annotated as an ORF whose role is uncertain. V was clipped by 0 bases and J by 0 bases; unmatched bases: 7. This CDR3 has 17 residues. The CDR3 nucleotides read TGCGCCAGCAGTCAATCGCGGACAGGGTTGGGCTCCTACGAGCAGTACGTC. It yields the protein CASSQSRTGLGSYEQYV.